This T cell receptor beta chain was recorded in a study of T cells expressing NK-cell markers. About the study: Serological testing identified seven of the eight sequenced donors as HCMV-seropositive and one as seronegative.

CDR1 is SNHLY, CDR2 FYNNEI, per germline. The CDR3 totals 13 residues. Template switching by 5'RACE with UMIs generated the TCR beta cDNA. TCRdb reprocessed the 5' RACE reads; each CDR3 protein has one entry and no DNA is given. This sample's clone table lists about 540,000 distinct CDR3 sequences. Sequencing was carried out using blood T cells: a sorted CD56 or NKG2C T cell subset, CD4+ or CD8+ T cells, or bulk PBMC T cells (not recorded which). This chain connects TRBV2 to TRBJ2-3. The sequence derives from a man between 18 and 35 years old in good health. This CDR3 is CASSDPGEDTQYF.